The 21 T cell receptor beta chains below were found in one sample sequenced in a study of regulatory T cells in long-lasting Graves disease. Investigators prepared the TCR beta libraries by applying iRepertoire HTBI primers and Arm-PCR of CDR3 regions. TCRdb recomputed calls from the multiplex PCR reads with MiXCR, one row per CDR3 protein. Of roughly 400,000 distinct CDR3 sequences in the sample, 20% were seen once. Sample time point: persistent/refractory GD, antithyroid drugs over 5 years with positive TRAb. Making the TCR library involved RNA that had been extracted from PBMCs. Sequencing was performed on peripheral blood mononuclear cells (PBMCs), taken when the disease was refractory, from a patient treated with antithyroid drugs. The source is a female donor with Graves disease.

There are many counts of this clonotype. The chain is built from TRBV20-1 and TRBJ2-5; D not resolved. V was trimmed by 0 bases and J by 10 bases, leaving 9 bases between them. This CDR3 has 11 amino acids. The germline CDR1 and CDR2 sequences are DFQATT and SNEGSKA (reference sequence). The CDR3: CSARDAPGQYF. The CDR3 DNA reads as TGCAGTGCTAGAGATGCCCCAGGCCAGTACTTC.

This clonotype occurred many times. V usage is TRBV7-2 and J usage is TRBJ2-7, with unresolved D. With 1 base removed from V and 0 bases from J, the gap between germline ends came to 7 bases. This CDR3 comprises 14 residues. Germline V gene sequence: CDR1 SGHTA, CDR2 FQGNSA. CDR3 DNA: TGTGCCAGCAGCTTAGAAGGCTACTCCTACGAGCAGTACTTC. This encodes CASSLEGYSYEQYF.

This clonotype was counted only a few times. The chain is built from TRBV11-1 and TRBJ2-3, with unresolved D. The ends were cut back, 2 bases at V and 15 bases at J, with 18 bases in the middle. CDR1 and CDR2 (germline): SGHAT, FQDESV (reference sequence). CDR3 length: 13 amino acids. The CDR3 sequence is CASSLRRTDTRYF. The CDR3 coding sequence is TGTGCCAGCAGCTTACGGCGAACAGATACGCGCTATTTT.

This sequence joins TRBV6-2 or TRBV6-3 and TRBJ1-5; D might be TRBD1 (5 bases). The CDR3 consists of 15 residues. Between the trimmed V and J ends, which lost 5 bases and 5 bases, there was a span of 16 bases. Germline CDR1 and CDR2: MNHEY and SVGEGT. Here the CDR3 reads CASSQGILGDQPQHF. CDR3 nucleotide sequence: TGTGCCAGCAGTCAGGGCATCTTGGGGGATCAGCCCCAGCATTTT.

Many counts were recorded for this clonotype. This chain connects TRBV30 to TRBJ1-1, with a weak D call TRBD1 (5 bases). CDR1 and CDR2 (germline): GTSNPN, SVGIG (reference sequence). The V gene lost 2 bases and the J gene lost 8 bases, with 9 bases spanning the gap. This CDR3 spans 11 amino acids. Here the CDR3 reads CAWSSRGEAFF. CDR3 DNA sequence: TGTGCCTGGAGTTCGAGGGGCGAAGCTTTCTTT.

The chain joins TRBV6-2 or TRBV6-3 to TRBJ2-1; 9 bases align to TRBD2. Germline V gives CDR1 MNHEY, CDR2 SVGEGT. CDR3 length: 22 residues. J gave up 6 bases and V 0 bases, and 24 bases lay outside the gene matches. The CDR3 protein is CASSYSLEREDDHRHKVNEQFF. In nucleotides, the CDR3 is TGTGCCAGCAGTTACTCGTTGGAGCGGGAGGACGATCACCGGCACAAAGTCAATGAGCAGTTCTTC.

This clonotype was picked up a small number of times. This chain links TRBV12-5 with TRBJ1-3; D gene uncertain. With 6 bases removed from V and 0 bases from J, the gap between germline ends came to 0 bases. Germline V gene lookup returns CDR1 LGHNT and CDR2 FRNRAP. The length of the CDR3 is 11 residues. CDR3 coding DNA: TGTGCTAGTGGCTCTGGAAACACCATATATTTT. Amino acid sequence: CASGSGNTIYF.

The chain carries TRBV29-1 and TRBJ2-7; 9 positions match TRBD1. The length of the CDR3 is 14 residues. Germline-derived CDR1 and CDR2 are SQVTM and ANQGSEA. J gave up 0 bases and V 6 bases, and 6 bases lay outside the gene matches. This CDR3 is CSVRTGVSSYEQYF. Here the CDR3 DNA reads TGCAGCGTAAGGACAGGGGTCAGCTCCTACGAGCAGTACTTC.

At least ten counts were recorded for this clonotype. CDR3 in amino acids: CASTSGLNEQYF. CDR3 nucleotide sequence: TGTGCCAGCACCAGCGGACTCAACGAGCAGTACTTC. The chain couples TRBV28 to TRBJ2-7; a weak D match, TRBD2 (5 bases). From germline, CDR1 is MDHEN and CDR2 SYDVKM. The germline V and J ends were trimmed by 7 bases and 5 bases, with 12 bases remaining between them. The CDR3 length is 12 residues.

This clonotype was picked up a small number of times. V gene TRBV7-9 combines with J gene TRBJ1-4, with a tentative D call TRBD1 (5 bases). This CDR3 has 14 amino acids. The V gene's germline CDR1 is SEHNR and CDR2 FQNEAQ (reference sequence). Trimming pared 2 bases from V and 12 bases from J, leaving 16 bases between. CDR3 region: CASSLIRDRPELFF. The CDR3 DNA sequence: TGTGCCAGCAGCTTAATCCGGGACCGTCCTGAACTGTTTTTT.

This chain's CDR3 is CASSSGGAGSGELFF. The DNA for the CDR3 is TGTGCCAGCAGCTCAGGGGGCGCGGGTTCCGGGGAGCTGTTTTTT. J is TRBJ2-2 and V is TRBV6-2 or TRBV6-3; TRBD1 matches 8 bases. CDR1 and CDR2 (germline): MNHEY, SVGEGT. Trimming cost V 6 bases and J 6 bases; bases outside gene matches: 9. The CDR3 totals 15 residues.

There are many counts of this clonotype. The genes are TRBV7-9 and TRBJ1-2; TRBD1 matches at 11 bases. The V and J ends lost 4 bases and 8 bases, in that order; junction bases with no gene match: 6. CDR1 and CDR2 (germline): SEHNR, FQNEAQ (reference sequence). The CDR3 is 14 residues long. DNA of the CDR3: TGTGCCAGCAGCTACGGACAGGGGGCGACGGGCTACACCTTC. Its translation: CASSYGQGATGYTF. Drawing the rest from reference TRBV7-9 and TRBJ1-2, the complete variable domain is DTGVSQNPRHKITKRGQNVTFRCDPISEHNRLYWYRQTLGQGPEFLTYFQNEAQLEKSRLLSDRFSAERPKGSFSTLEIQRTEQGDSAMYLCASSYGQGATGYTFGSGTRLTVV.

The rearrangement joins TRBV7-9 to TRBJ2-7; D is possibly TRBD2 (5 bases). Germline loops: CDR1 SEHNR, CDR2 FQNEAQ (reference sequence). Deletions cut 7 bases from V and 2 bases from J, with 15 bases between. The CDR3 spans 14 residues. Written as DNA, the CDR3 is TGTGCCAGCAACGGACCCCTAGCCCCCTACGAGCAGTACTTC. Translated, it gives CASNGPLAPYEQYF.

The chain couples TRBV12-3 or TRBV12-4 to TRBJ2-3; TRBD2 matches at 10 bases. The CDR3 covers 16 residues. Trimming at V came to 7 bases and at J to 5 bases, leaving 12 bases not matched to a gene. DNA for the CDR3: TGTGCCAGCATTTTGACCGGGACTAGCGTGGAAGATACGCAGTATTTT. The encoded protein is CASILTGTSVEDTQYF.

J is TRBJ1-1 and V is TRBV7-9, with D unclear. V lost 0 bases and J lost 6, with 14 bases in between. Germline V gene lookup returns CDR1 SEHNR and CDR2 FQNEAQ (reference sequence). This CDR3 spans 15 amino acids. The chain's CDR3 is CASSLAQPGTPEAFF. The CDR3, as DNA: TGTGCCAGCAGCTTAGCGCAGCCAGGAACCCCTGAAGCTTTCTTT. Variable domain in full (rest from reference TRBV7-9 and TRBJ1-1): DTGVSQNPRHKITKRGQNVTFRCDPISEHNRLYWYRQTLGQGPEFLTYFQNEAQLEKSRLLSDRFSAERPKGSFSTLEIQRTEQGDSAMYLCASSLAQPGTPEAFFGQGTRLTVV.

The chain joins TRBV20-1 to TRBJ1-1; D remains ambiguous. Trimming removed 0 bases at V and 5 bases at J, with 13 bases between. Germline V gene lookup returns CDR1 DFQATT and CDR2 SNEGSKA (reference sequence). This CDR3 is built from 14 residues. CDR3 DNA sequence: TGCAGTGCTAGAGAGTACAGAGCGGGAACTGAAGCTTTCTTT. As protein: CSAREYRAGTEAFF.

At least ten counts were recorded for this clonotype. The chain couples TRBV7-2 to TRBJ2-7, with 9 bases lining up with TRBD2. The CDR3 totals 15 residues. Germline lookup yields CDR1 SGHTA and CDR2 FQGNSA. J was trimmed by 0 bases and V by 5 bases; bases with no gene match: 5. CDR3 coding DNA: TGTGCCAGCAGCGCCCTAGCGGGGAGCTCCTACGAGCAGTACTTC. It translates to CASSALAGSSYEQYF.

This clonotype was detected many times. CDR3 sequence reads: CATSRVDSAGQETQYF. The CDR3 DNA follows: TGTGCCACCAGCAGAGTCGATTCGGCGGGTCAAGAGACCCAGTACTTC. The chain couples TRBV15 to TRBJ2-5; D perhaps matches TRBD2 (5 bases). The CDR3 has 16 amino acids. Germline V gene sequence: CDR1 LNHNV, CDR2 YYDKDF (reference sequence). Trimming removed 1 base from V and 2 bases from J, with 14 bases in between.

V and J are TRBV24-1 and TRBJ2-1, with TRBD2 identical over 7 bases. V gave up 4 bases and J gave up 5 bases; unmatched junction bases: 10. This CDR3 has 16 amino acids. CDR1 and CDR2 (germline): KGHDR, SFDVKD. The CDR3 here is CATSDDFAGVDNEQFF. The CDR3 DNA sequence: TGTGCCACCAGTGACGACTTTGCGGGAGTTGACAATGAGCAGTTCTTC.

For the CDR3, the DNA is TGCGCCAGCAGCTTCGGGACAGGGTTAAAGGGGAACACTGAAGCTTTCTTT. Residues: CASSFGTGLKGNTEAFF. The chain couples TRBV5-1 to TRBJ1-1; 9 bases map to TRBD1. The CDR3 spans 17 residues. CDR1 SGHRS and CDR2 YFSETQ come from the germline V gene. The ends lost 2 bases at V and 1 base at J; junction bases unmatched: 9.

This clonotype has at least ten counts. This sequence joins TRBV2 and TRBJ1-5; the D is unclear. Per the germline V gene, CDR1 is SNHLY and CDR2 is FYNNEI. The V and J ends lost 7 bases and 3 bases respectively, with 10 bases between them. The CDR3 has 13 amino acids. The CDR3 loop reads CASKSDVNQPQHF. CDR3 coding DNA: TGTGCCAGCAAGTCCGATGTCAATCAGCCCCAGCATTTT.